This T cell receptor (beta chain) was obtained from a study of CD8 T cells in Susac syndrome. Germline V gene lookup returns CDR1 MDHEN and CDR2 SYDVKM. CDR3 length equals 14 residues. Trimming shortened V by 8 bases and J by 5 bases, and 15 bases separated the two germline ends. Reverse transcription of roughly 0.5 to 1 ug RNA used random hexamers. MiXCR, applied by TCRdb to the immunoSEQ multiplex PCR reads, yields one record per CDR3 protein. The table shows approximately 74,000 distinct CDR3 sequences, with over 85% occurring only once. This TCR was sampled from a human donor with Susac syndrome. The rearrangement joins TRBV28 to TRBJ2-2, with a possible D match to TRBD1 (6 bases). Sequenced: CD8+ T cells from PBMCs. The CDR3 DNA reads TGTGCCAGCGGTTACAGGGCCGGAACCGGGGAGCTGTTTTTT. This gives the protein CASGYRAGTGELFF.